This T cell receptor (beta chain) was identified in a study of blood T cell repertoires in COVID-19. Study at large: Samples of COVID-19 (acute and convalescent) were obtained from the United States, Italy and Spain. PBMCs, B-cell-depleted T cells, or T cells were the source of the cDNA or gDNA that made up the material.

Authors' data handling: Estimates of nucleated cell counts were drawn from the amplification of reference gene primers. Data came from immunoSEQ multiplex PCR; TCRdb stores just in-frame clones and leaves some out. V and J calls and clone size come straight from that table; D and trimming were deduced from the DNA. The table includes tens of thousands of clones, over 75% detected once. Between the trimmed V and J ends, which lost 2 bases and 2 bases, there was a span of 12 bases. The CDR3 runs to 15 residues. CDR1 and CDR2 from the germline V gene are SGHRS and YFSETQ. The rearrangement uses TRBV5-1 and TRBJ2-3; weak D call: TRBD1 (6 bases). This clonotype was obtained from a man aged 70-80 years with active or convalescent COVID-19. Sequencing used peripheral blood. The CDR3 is CASSFQGIDTDTQYF. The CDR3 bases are TGCGCCAGCAGCTTCCAGGGGATTGACACAGATACGCAGTATTTT.